These 5 T cell receptor beta chains were sequenced from one sample in a study of CD8 T cells in Susac syndrome. RNA was extracted with the RNeasy kit, and a quantity of 0.5 to 1 ug was reverse transcribed using random hexamers. TCRdb fed the immunoSEQ multiplex PCR reads into MiXCR, producing one record per CDR3 protein. The table has about 130,000 distinct CDR3 sequences, nearly 95% seen once. The sequencing input was CD4+ T cells from PBMCs. These receptors came from a human donor in good health.

The V gene is TRBV20-1, the J gene TRBJ2-1; D might be TRBD2 (6 bases). The V end lost 2 bases, the J end lost 0 bases, and 11 bases lay between the germline ends. This CDR3 is built from 15 residues. Germline-derived CDR1 and CDR2 are DFQATT and SNEGSKA (reference sequence). The CDR3 protein is CSARRDSSSYNEQFF. CDR3 sequence (DNA): TGCAGTGCTAGAAGGGACTCAAGCTCCTACAATGAGCAGTTCTTC.

The CDR3 DNA reads as TGCGCCAGCAGCCGACAGTCCAGGGGTATCTCTGGGGCCAACGTCCTGACTTTC. Its translation is CASSRQSRGISGANVLTF. The chain links TRBV5-1 to TRBJ2-6; a weak D match, TRBD1 (6 bases). CDR1 is SGHRS, CDR2 YFSETQ, per germline. This CDR3 has 18 amino acids. V shed 4 bases and J shed 0 bases, with 17 bases lying between them.

The rearrangement joins TRBV18 to TRBJ2-1; TRBD1 is a possible D gene (5 bases). Germline V gene sequence: CDR1 KGHSH, CDR2 LQKENI. The CDR3 is 12 residues long. The V gene lost 4 bases and the J gene lost 15 bases, with 16 bases spanning the gap. DNA of the CDR3: TGTGCCAGCTCACAAGACTTAGGACAATGGTTCTTC. Protein product: CASSQDLGQWFF.

The chain carries TRBV5-4 and TRBJ2-1; no clear D gene. In germline, CDR1 is SGHNT, CDR2 YYREEE (reference sequence). The ends were cut back, 2 bases at V and 2 bases at J, with 11 bases in the middle. The CDR3 is 15 amino acids. This CDR3 is CASSLVPGAYNEQFF. CDR3 nucleotides: TGTGCCAGCAGCTTAGTGCCTGGGGCCTACAATGAGCAGTTCTTC.

The V call is TRBV29-1, the J call TRBJ2-7; TRBD2 might be the D (6 bases). Per germline, CDR1 SQVTM and CDR2 ANQGSEA. The CDR3 length is 15 residues. V lost 6 bases and J lost 0, with 18 bases in between. CDR3 sequence (DNA): TGCAGCGTGAGAGACCCCGGGACTGGCTCCTACGAGCAGTACTTC. Its protein is CSVRDPGTGSYEQYF.